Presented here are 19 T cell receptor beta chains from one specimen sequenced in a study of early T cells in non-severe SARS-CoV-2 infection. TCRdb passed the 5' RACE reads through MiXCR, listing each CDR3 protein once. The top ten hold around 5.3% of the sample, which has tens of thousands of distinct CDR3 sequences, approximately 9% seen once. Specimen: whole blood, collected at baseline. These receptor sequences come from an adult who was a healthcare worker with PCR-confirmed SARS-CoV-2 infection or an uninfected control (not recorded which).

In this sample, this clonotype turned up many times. The CDR3 here is CAWSHGWNTEAFF. CDR3 bases: TGTGCCTGGAGTCACGGTTGGAACACTGAAGCTTTCTTT. The gene calls are TRBV30 and TRBJ1-1, with unresolved D. V lost 2 bases and J 1 base, leaving 8 bases between the germline ends. This CDR3 spans 13 amino acids. From germline, CDR1 is GTSNPN and CDR2 SVGIG (reference sequence).

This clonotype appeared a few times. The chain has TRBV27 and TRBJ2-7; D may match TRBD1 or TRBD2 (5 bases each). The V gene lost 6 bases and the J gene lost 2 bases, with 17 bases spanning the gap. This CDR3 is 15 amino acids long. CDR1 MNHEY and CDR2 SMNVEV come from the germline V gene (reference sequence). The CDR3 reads CASSREVPGPYEQYF. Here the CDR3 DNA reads TGTGCCAGCAGCCGCGAAGTCCCGGGGCCCTACGAGCAGTACTTC.

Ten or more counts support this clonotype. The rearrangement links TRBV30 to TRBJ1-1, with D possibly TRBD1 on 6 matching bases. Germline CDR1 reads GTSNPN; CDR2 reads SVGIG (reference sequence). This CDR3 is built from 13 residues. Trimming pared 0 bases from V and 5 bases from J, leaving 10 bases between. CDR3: CAWSVGARTEAFF. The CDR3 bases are TGTGCCTGGAGTGTGGGGGCGCGTACTGAAGCTTTCTTT.

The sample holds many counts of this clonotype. The CDR3, as DNA: TGTGCCAGCAGTCTTGAGGGCAGGGCAGGCCAAGAGACCCAGTACTTC. Protein product: CASSLEGRAGQETQYF. The chain links TRBV5-4 to TRBJ2-5; D is possibly TRBD1 or TRBD2 (5 bases each). CDR1 SGHNT and CDR2 YYREEE come from the germline V gene (reference sequence). This CDR3 has 16 residues. Trimming shortened V by 5 bases and J by 1 base, and 18 bases separated the two germline ends.

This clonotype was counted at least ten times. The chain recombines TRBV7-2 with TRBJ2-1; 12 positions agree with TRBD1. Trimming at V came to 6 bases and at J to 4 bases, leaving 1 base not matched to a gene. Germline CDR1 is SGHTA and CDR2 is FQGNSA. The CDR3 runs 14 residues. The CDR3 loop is CASRGQGAYNEQFF. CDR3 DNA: TGTGCCAGCAGGGGACAGGGGGCTTACAATGAGCAGTTCTTC.

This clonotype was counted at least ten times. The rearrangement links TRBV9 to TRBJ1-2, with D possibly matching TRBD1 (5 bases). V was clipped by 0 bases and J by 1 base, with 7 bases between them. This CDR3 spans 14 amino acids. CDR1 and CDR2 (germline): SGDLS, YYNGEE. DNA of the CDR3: TGTGCCAGCAGCGTAGATGGGGGTAACTATGGCTACACCTTC. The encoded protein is CASSVDGGNYGYTF. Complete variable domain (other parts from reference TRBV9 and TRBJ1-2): DSGVTQTPKHLITATGQRVTLRCSPRSGDLSVYWYQQSLDQGLQFLIQYYNGEERAKGNILERFSAQQFPDLHSELNLSSLELGDSALYFCASSVDGGNYGYTFGSGTRLTVV.

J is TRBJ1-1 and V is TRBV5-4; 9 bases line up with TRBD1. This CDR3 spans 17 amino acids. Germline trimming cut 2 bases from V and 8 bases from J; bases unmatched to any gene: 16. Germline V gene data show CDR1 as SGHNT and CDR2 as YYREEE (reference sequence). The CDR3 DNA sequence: TGTGCCAGCAGCTTAAGGGGGACAGGGAAGGGGATTAGGGAAGCTTTCTTT. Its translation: CASSLRGTGKGIREAFF.

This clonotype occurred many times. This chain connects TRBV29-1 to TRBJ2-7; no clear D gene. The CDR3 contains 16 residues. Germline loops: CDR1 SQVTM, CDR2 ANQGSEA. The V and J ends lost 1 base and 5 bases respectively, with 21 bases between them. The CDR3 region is CSVEVLEPRLPNEQYF. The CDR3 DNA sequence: TGCAGCGTTGAAGTTCTAGAACCCCGATTGCCAAACGAGCAGTACTTC.

CDR3 sequence: CASSYSPSYEQYF. The CDR3 nucleotides read TGTGCCAGCAGTTATTCCCCGTCCTACGAGCAGTACTTC. The V and J genes are TRBV6-5 and TRBJ2-7, with D unresolved. The V end lost 3 bases, the J end lost 1 base, and 7 bases lay between the germline ends. Looked up from germline, CDR1 is MNHEY and CDR2 is SVGAGI. The CDR3 consists of 13 residues.

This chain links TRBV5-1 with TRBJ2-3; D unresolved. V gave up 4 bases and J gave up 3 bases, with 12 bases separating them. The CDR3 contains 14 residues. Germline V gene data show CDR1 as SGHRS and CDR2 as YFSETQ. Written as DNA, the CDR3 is TGCGCCAGCAGCCTAGGAATCGGTACAGATACGCAGTATTTT. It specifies CASSLGIGTDTQYF.

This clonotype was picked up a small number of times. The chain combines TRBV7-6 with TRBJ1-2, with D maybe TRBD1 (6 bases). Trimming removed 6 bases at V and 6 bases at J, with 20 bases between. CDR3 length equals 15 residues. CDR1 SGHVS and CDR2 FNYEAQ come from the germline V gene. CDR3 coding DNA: TGTGCCAGCAGTAAAGGACCGGGCAGGGGCGATGGCTACACCTTC. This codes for CASSKGPGRGDGYTF.

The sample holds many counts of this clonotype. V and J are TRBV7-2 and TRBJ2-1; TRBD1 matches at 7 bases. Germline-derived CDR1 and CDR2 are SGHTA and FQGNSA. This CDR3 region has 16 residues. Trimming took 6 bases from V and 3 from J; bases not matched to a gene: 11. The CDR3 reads CASSSSGTAVYNEQFF. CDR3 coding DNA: TGTGCCAGCAGTTCGTCCGGGACAGCGGTCTACAATGAGCAGTTCTTC.

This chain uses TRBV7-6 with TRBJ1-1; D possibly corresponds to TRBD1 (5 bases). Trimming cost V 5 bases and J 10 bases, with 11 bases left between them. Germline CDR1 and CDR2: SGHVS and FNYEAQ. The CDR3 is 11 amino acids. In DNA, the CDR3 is TGTGCCAGCAGCCCGGGGGGGGTAGCTTTCTTT. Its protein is CASSPGGVAFF.

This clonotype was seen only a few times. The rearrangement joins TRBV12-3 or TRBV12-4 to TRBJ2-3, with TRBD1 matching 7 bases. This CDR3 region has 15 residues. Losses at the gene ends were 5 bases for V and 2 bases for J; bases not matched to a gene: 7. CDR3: CASSLRQGHTDTQYF. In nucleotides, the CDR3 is TGTGCCAGCAGTCTAAGACAGGGACACACAGATACGCAGTATTTT.

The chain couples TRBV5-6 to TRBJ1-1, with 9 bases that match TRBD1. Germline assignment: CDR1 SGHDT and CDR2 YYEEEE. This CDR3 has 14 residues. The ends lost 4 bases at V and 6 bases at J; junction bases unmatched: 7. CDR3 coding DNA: TGTGCCAGCAGCCTCCGGGACAGGGTTCCTGAAGCTTTCTTT. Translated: CASSLRDRVPEAFF.

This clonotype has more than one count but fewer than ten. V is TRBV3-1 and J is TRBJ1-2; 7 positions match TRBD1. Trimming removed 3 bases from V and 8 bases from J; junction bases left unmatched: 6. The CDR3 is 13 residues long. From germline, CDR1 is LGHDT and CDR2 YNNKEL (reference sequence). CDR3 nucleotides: TGTGCCAGCAGCCAGGAAGGACAGGCGGGCTACACCTTC. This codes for CASSQEGQAGYTF.

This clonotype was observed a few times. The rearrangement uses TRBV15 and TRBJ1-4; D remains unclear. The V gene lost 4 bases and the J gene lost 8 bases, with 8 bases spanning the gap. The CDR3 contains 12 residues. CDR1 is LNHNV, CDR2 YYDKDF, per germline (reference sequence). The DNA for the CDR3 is TGTGCCACCAGCACGGTTAGAGAAAAACTGTTTTTT. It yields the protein CATSTVREKLFF.

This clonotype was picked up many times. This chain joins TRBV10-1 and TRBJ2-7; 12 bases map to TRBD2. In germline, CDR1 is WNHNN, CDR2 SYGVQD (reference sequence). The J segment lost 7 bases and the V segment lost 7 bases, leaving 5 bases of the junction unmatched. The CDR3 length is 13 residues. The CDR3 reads CASILAGGREQYF. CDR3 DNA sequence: TGCGCCAGCATCCTAGCGGGGGGGCGGGAGCAGTACTTC.

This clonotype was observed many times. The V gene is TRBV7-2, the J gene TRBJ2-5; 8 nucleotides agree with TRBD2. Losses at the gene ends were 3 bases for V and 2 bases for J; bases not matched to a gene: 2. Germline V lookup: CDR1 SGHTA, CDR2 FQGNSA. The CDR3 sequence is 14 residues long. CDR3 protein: CASSFQRGQETQYF. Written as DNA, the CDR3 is TGTGCCAGCAGCTTCCAGCGGGGGCAAGAGACCCAGTACTTC. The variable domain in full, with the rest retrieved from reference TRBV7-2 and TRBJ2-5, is GAGVSQSPSNKVTEKGKDVELRCDPISGHTALYWYRQSLGQGLEFLIYFQGNSAPDKSGLPSDRFSAERTGGSVSTLTIQRTQQEDSAVYLCASSFQRGQETQYFGPGTRLLVL.